This T cell receptor (beta chain) was found in a study of blood T cell repertoires in COVID-19 (TCRdb year 2020). Broadly, across the study: Collaborator samples came from the United States, Italy and Spain and covered acute and convalescent phases of COVID-19. The repertoires were made available in a free public database intended to serve as a resource for research on the immune response to SARS-CoV-2. Sample metadata almost always included a de-identified subject ID, COVID-19 status, age in years and sex. Subjects who had been exposed to COVID-19, were actively infected with it, or had recovered from it provided the deeply sampled blood TCRbeta repertoires that made up the dataset. Where available, HLA class I and class II types were obtained from metadata supplied by the sample provider rather than from assay-based typing. The samples were drawn from the first 160 participants of the ongoing ImmuneRACE study and from more than 1,000 subjects provided by 6 global collaborators. The material from the prospective study consisted of cDNA or gDNA derived from T cells, B-cell-depleted T cells, or PBMCs. Results and caveats for the whole study, not just this receptor: How much clinical and demographic metadata was included differed by source and by participant, and the metadata was provided uncurated.

The CDR3 starts with the cysteine, ends with the phenylalanine, and has 17 residues. Only CDR3 DNA is held: 51 bases, read in frame from base 1. The germline V and J ends show losses of 5 bases and 5 bases respectively, and no gene match explains 13 bases of the junction. The germline V gene specifies SGHNT as CDR1 and YENEEA as CDR2. TCRbeta CDR3 regions were amplified from genomic DNA by means of the immunoSEQ Assay, a bias-controlled multiplex PCR. On the study's bioinformatics: Within the assay, amplification of reference gene primers was used to estimate how many nucleated cells each sample contained. To quantify the absolute abundance of each unique TCRbeta CDR3 rearrangement, sequence reads were collapsed and filtered. For each sample, productive Simpson clonality was calculated as the square root of Simpson's diversity index over productive rearrangements. TCRdb limited this immuneACCESS table to in-frame rearrangements with V and J called. A share of clones is missing; checked studies link under half to unresolved V genes, and the rest is unexplained. V, J and clone size derive from that table, while D and trimming were established from the DNA sequence. A total of approximately 49,000 clones appear in this sample, 88% of them only once. The ten largest clones take up 3% to 3.5% of the sample.

This clone was seen just once. The antigen it binds to is not known. Base qualities are missing; no much larger clone stands one base away. Collaborating institutions collected whole blood in K2EDTA tubes following their own protocols. For TCRbeta analysis, collaborators shipped samples as frozen whole blood, isolated PBMCs, or DNA extracted from either of those sample types. The chain links TRBV11-3 with TRBJ2-1, with 9 bases aligning to TRBD2. The TCR originated in a man in his fifties with active COVID-19. Sequences were obtained from peripheral blood. The bases read TGTGCCAGCAGCCGCGGTGGGGGCTCTAGCGGGAACAATGAGCAGTTCTTC. Translation gives CASSRGGGSSGNNEQFF.